These T cell receptor beta chains were read from a single sample in a study of a mutant IDH1 vaccine in newly diagnosed glioma. Assay used: immunoSEQ multiplex PCR; TCRdb lists only in-frame clones, some missing. The sample lists 30,000 to 40,000 clones; about 79% were seen once. The antigens of these receptors remain unknown. This sample comprised PBMCs, obtained from a glioma patient whose treatment included an IDH1 peptide vaccine. The receptors were sampled from a man aged 25 to 40 with glioma. CDR3s include the opening cysteine and the closing phenylalanine or tryptophan.

CDR3: CASSPLSGGNNSPLHF
V: TRBV18
J: TRBJ1-6

CDR3: CASSQSRGDRTDTQYF
V: TRBV14
J: TRBJ2-3

CDR3: CASSSGTGATEAFF
V: TRBV6-5
J: TRBJ1-1

CDR3: CASSGTGGVEQYF
V: TRBV27
J: TRBJ2-7

CDR3: CASSLGQSLAKNIQYF
V: TRBV7-8
J: TRBJ2-4

CDR3: CASSLWGVEETQYF
V: TRBV7-6
J: TRBJ2-5

CDR3: CASSRGGSNTGELFF
V: TRBV4-1
J: TRBJ2-2

CDR3: CAWSNGADTDTQYF
V: TRBV30
J: TRBJ2-3

CDR3: CASSVAPGDKLFF
V: TRBV9
J: TRBJ1-4

CDR3: CASRGLAGGPGEQFF
V: TRBV10-2
J: TRBJ2-1

CDR3: CASSRQEETQYF
V: TRBV6-1
J: TRBJ2-5

CDR3: CASSAVNTGELFF
V: TRBV11-2
J: TRBJ2-2

CDR3: CASSLSGLADDSEQYF
V: TRBV27
J: TRBJ2-7

CDR3: CASSARGGWEAFF
V: TRBV6-1
J: TRBJ1-1

CDR3: CASSLRSGEIYGYTF
V: TRBV27
J: TRBJ1-2

CDR3: CASSLGGLEKLFF
V: TRBV5-1
J: TRBJ1-4

CDR3: CASSRYSDSNQPQHF
V: TRBV7-2
J: TRBJ1-5

CDR3: CASSIRDSNQPQHF
V: TRBV19
J: TRBJ1-5

CDR3: CASSRTGLSSYEQYF
V: TRBV5-5
J: TRBJ2-7

CDR3: CAWSGRDFSYEQYF
V: TRBV30
J: TRBJ2-7

CDR3: CASSLSGSDSPLHF
V: TRBV7-3
J: TRBJ1-6

CDR3: CAWSVRFGFPYPSNNEQFF
V: TRBV30
J: TRBJ2-1

CDR3: CASSISTGPGGTQYF
V: TRBV19
J: TRBJ2-5

CDR3: CASSLALAAQETQYF
V: TRBV5-1
J: TRBJ2-5

CDR3: CASSPNSETEAFF
V: TRBV7-9
J: TRBJ1-1

CDR3: CAWSPGPSNTEAFF
V: TRBV30
J: TRBJ1-1

CDR3: CSVVWSGLGEQYF
V: TRBV29-1
J: TRBJ2-7

CDR3: CASRRTDQGDHEQYF
V: TRBV5-1
J: TRBJ2-7

CDR3: CASSIFGEGNQPQHF
V: TRBV19
J: TRBJ1-5

CDR3: CASSSLAGGLTGELFF
V: TRBV5-1
J: TRBJ2-2

CDR3: CASNVRLAGAGELFF
V: TRBV27
J: TRBJ2-2

CDR3: CASSPSDRESSYEQYF
V: TRBV5-6
J: TRBJ2-7

CDR3: CAWSVRIRADYGYTF
V: TRBV30
J: TRBJ1-2

CDR3: CASSRLRHEQYF
V: TRBV27
J: TRBJ2-7

CDR3: CASSLSGLAGVHEQYF
V: TRBV28
J: TRBJ2-7

CDR3: CASSMNAWRGDQPQHF
V: TRBV19
J: TRBJ1-5

CDR3: CASSSGPAEAFF
V: TRBV7-2
J: TRBJ1-1

CDR3: CASRPLHKCNQPQHF
V: TRBV12-2
J: TRBJ1-5